This T cell receptor beta chain was sequenced for a study of T cell responses to AZD1222 COVID-19 vaccine. CDR3 size: 14 residues. Germline V CDR1 and CDR2: SEHNR, FQNEAQ (reference sequence). The V gene end was trimmed by 4 bases and the J gene end by 4 bases; junction bases not matched to a gene: 4. Points from the study as a whole: Nearly half of spike-specific TCRs reportedly target variant regions that are unmutated in the B.1.351 and B.1.1.7 variants. Females outnumbered males among donors, who were mostly white British; clonal diversity was possibly underestimated. Recipients of AZD1222 seropositive at baseline numbered only six or seven.

Notes on this clone: Antigen unknown.

This table comes from immunoSEQ multiplex PCR, and its TCRdb copy is limited to in-frame clones, with some not included. The sample has 160,000 or so clones; roughly 94% are singletons. The analysis combined second doses at about 4 or about 12 weeks. Sequenced material: peripheral blood, taken 28 days after the second AZD1222 dose. The clonotype originates from an adult who received the AZD1222 COVID-19 vaccine. V and J are TRBV7-9 and TRBJ1-1, with TRBD1 matching over 9 bases. CDR3 in DNA: TGTGCCAGCAGCTCTAGGACAGGGGTCACTGAAGCTTTCTTT. Translation gives CASSSRTGVTEAFF.